Below, 20 T cell receptor beta chains from the same sample are listed, as sequenced in a study of T cells of healthy individuals. Each CDR3 protein is one row after TCRdb ran MiXCR on the 5' RACE reads. The repertoire holds 55,000 to 65,000 distinct CDR3 sequences, with roughly 17% as singletons. The receptors here all came from a human donor in good health.

On this clonotype: The junction departs from germline at one end; a sequencing error may be responsible. V usage is TRBV7-9 and J usage is TRBJ2-1, with a possible D match to TRBD2 (6 bases). Germline V lookup: CDR1 SEHNR, CDR2 FQNEAQ (reference sequence). The length of the CDR3 is 16 residues. The CDR3 reads CASSLARRFSNNEQFF. CDR3 sequence (DNA): TGTGCCAGCAGCCTAGCGCGTCGTTTTAGTAACAATGAGCAGTTCTTC. The full variable domain, with the rest looked up from reference TRBV7-9 and TRBJ2-1, is DTGVSQNPRHKITKRGQNVTFRCDPISEHNRLYWYRQTLGQGPEFLTYFQNEAQLEKSRLLSDRFSAERPKGSFSTLEIQRTEQGDSAMYLCASSLARRFSNNEQFFGPGTRLTVL.

This clonotype turned up a few times. The rearrangement joins TRBV27 to TRBJ2-1; the match to TRBD2 covers 11 bases. The CDR3 has 20 amino acids. V shed 7 bases and J 9 bases; nucleotides not matched to a gene: 26. Germline loops: CDR1 MNHEY, CDR2 SMNVEV (reference sequence). CDR3 sequence: CASTPLLTSGMTSGEGEQFF. CDR3 nucleotides: TGTGCCAGCACCCCACTCTTGACTAGCGGGATGACTTCCGGGGAAGGTGAGCAGTTCTTC.

This clonotype was counted many times. The V call is TRBV19, the J call TRBJ2-7; 8 nucleotides line up with TRBD2. V dropped 6 bases and J dropped 3; count of bases not matched to a gene: 4. This CDR3 contains 13 residues. CDR1 is LNHDA and CDR2 is SQIVND in the germline V gene (reference sequence). The CDR3 nucleotides read TGTGCCAGTAGCCCGGGGGGGTACTACGAGCAGTACTTC. Its translation: CASSPGGYYEQYF.

This clonotype was observed many times. The rearrangement uses TRBV9 and TRBJ1-3; no clear D. V shed 0 bases and J shed 4 bases, with 8 bases lying between them. Germline V CDR1 and CDR2: SGDLS, YYNGEE. The CDR3 contains 14 residues. CDR3 coding DNA: TGTGCCAGCAGCGTAGCTCTGAAAGGAAACACCATATATTTT. Encoded protein: CASSVALKGNTIYF.

Sample share makes this clonotype medium-sized. The gene calls are TRBV10-3 and TRBJ2-7; 9 positions agree with TRBD1. This CDR3 is built from 13 residues. CDR1 and CDR2 from the germline V gene are ENHRY and SYGVKD. Trimming removed 10 bases from V and 7 bases from J; junction bases left unmatched: 11. This chain's CDR3 is CATDQQGAGEQYF. The CDR3 coding sequence is TGTGCCACTGACCAACAGGGGGCGGGGGAGCAGTACTTC.

This clonotype was counted at least ten times. V and J are TRBV4-1 and TRBJ1-1; 12 nucleotides line up with TRBD1. The CDR3 loop spans 16 amino acids. From germline, CDR1 is MGHRA and CDR2 YSYEKL. V shed 8 bases, J shed 0 bases, and the junction held 7 bases outside the gene matches. As DNA, the CDR3 is TGCGCCAGCGGCGGGACAGGGGGCCTGATGAACACTGAAGCTTTCTTT. Its protein is CASGGTGGLMNTEAFF.

The J gene is TRBJ2-5, the V gene TRBV19; D ambiguous. The CDR3 runs to 13 residues. With 6 bases removed from V and 4 bases from J, the gap between germline ends came to 12 bases. The germline CDR1 and CDR2 sequences are LNHDA and SQIVND (reference sequence). The CDR3 spells CASRPTERETQYF. The CDR3 DNA reads as TGTGCCAGTAGGCCCACGGAGAGAGAGACCCAGTACTTC.

The V gene is TRBV28, the J gene TRBJ2-1; no firm D call. The CDR3 consists of 17 residues. The germline CDR1 and CDR2 sequences are MDHEN and SYDVKM. V was clipped by 4 bases and J by 0 bases, with 16 bases between them. Here the CDR3 reads CASSSNLPGSSYNEQFF. CDR3 DNA sequence: TGTGCCAGCAGTTCGAATCTACCAGGAAGCTCCTACAATGAGCAGTTCTTC.

This clonotype has more than one count but fewer than ten. J is TRBJ2-1 and V is TRBV12-3 or TRBV12-4; tentatively, D is TRBD2 (5 bases). The CDR3 consists of 11 residues. The V end was cut by 3 bases, the J end by 9 bases, with 6 bases between. The CDR3 region has the DNA TGTGCCAGCAGTTTTCGGGGTGAGCAGTTCTTC. This sequence encodes CASSFRGEQFF.

The chain employs TRBV12-3 or TRBV12-4 and TRBJ2-7; no clear D gene. This CDR3 spans 12 amino acids. V lost 5 bases and J 2 bases, leaving 7 bases between the germline ends. Here the CDR3 DNA reads TGTGCCAGCAGTATCGTCCCCTACGAGCAGTACTTC. Its protein product is CASSIVPYEQYF.

This clonotype showed up many times. This sequence joins TRBV18 and TRBJ1-1, with 9 nucleotides matching TRBD1. Germline values: CDR1 KGHSH, CDR2 LQKENI. The length of the CDR3 is 15 residues. After removal of 6 bases from V and 3 bases from J, the junction contained 8 bases not matched to a gene. CDR3 nucleotide sequence: TGTGCCAGCTCTCCGAACAGGGGGCCGGACACTGAAGCTTTCTTT. Translating it yields CASSPNRGPDTEAFF.

This clonotype was observed at least ten times. This rearrangement joins TRBV24-1 to TRBJ2-1, with D maybe TRBD2 (5 bases). V shed 4 bases and J shed 10 bases, with 19 bases lying between them. CDR3 length: 15 amino acids. Per the germline V gene, CDR1 is KGHDR and CDR2 is SFDVKD. The CDR3 reads CATSEYGKISGEQFF. CDR3 in DNA: TGTGCCACCAGTGAATACGGTAAGATAAGCGGCGAGCAGTTCTTC.

The V call is TRBV7-6, the J call TRBJ2-7; D gene uncertain. From germline, CDR1 is SGHVS and CDR2 FNYEAQ. V lost 5 bases and J lost 12, with 14 bases in between. This CDR3 has 11 residues. CDR3 amino acids: CASSPTPKPYF. CDR3 DNA: TGTGCCAGCAGCCCGACCCCGAAACCGTACTTC. Based on the CDR3 plus reference TRBV7-6 and TRBJ2-7, the full variable domain is GAGVSQSPRYKVTKRGQDVALRCDPISGHVSLYWYRQALGQGPEFLTYFNYEAQQDKSGLPNDRFSAERPEGSISTLTIQRTEQRDSAMYRCASSPTPKPYFGPGTRLTVT.

J is TRBJ2-2 and V is TRBV5-1; D ambiguous. Between the trimmed V and J ends, which lost 5 bases and 1 base, there was a span of 6 bases. This CDR3 spans 13 amino acids. CDR1 is SGHRS, CDR2 YFSETQ, per germline. The CDR3 is CASSSGNTGELFF. The DNA of the CDR3 is TGCGCCAGCAGTTCAGGGAACACCGGGGAGCTGTTTTTT.

This clonotype was seen at least ten times. V gene TRBV9 combines with J gene TRBJ2-1; 7 bases fit TRBD2. The CDR3 runs 12 residues. Germline CDR1 reads SGDLS; CDR2 reads YYNGEE. Germline trimming cut 4 bases from V and 9 bases from J; bases unmatched to any gene: 4. The CDR3 nucleotides read TGTGCCAGCAGCCCTGCTAGCGGTGAGCAGTTCTTC. Translated: CASSPASGEQFF.

The chain recombines TRBV6-1 with TRBJ2-5, with TRBD2 matching 10 bases. There are 13 residues in the CDR3. The trim removed 8 bases at V and 2 bases at J, leaving 2 bases unmatched. The V gene's germline CDR1 is MNHNS and CDR2 SASEGT. The CDR3 bases are TGTGCCAGCCGACTAGCGGGTCAAGAGACCCAGTACTTC. Translating gives CASRLAGQETQYF.

In this sample, this clonotype turned up many times. V gene TRBV4-1 combines with J gene TRBJ1-1; no clear D. V shed 2 bases and J shed 2 bases, with 12 bases lying between them. The CDR3 has 15 residues. From germline, CDR1 is MGHRA and CDR2 YSYEKL. The CDR3 loop is CASSQKDLTNTEAFF. In DNA form, the CDR3 reads TGCGCCAGCAGCCAAAAGGATCTCACCAACACTGAAGCTTTCTTT.

This clonotype was seen many times. V usage is TRBV20-1 and J usage is TRBJ1-1; tentatively, D is TRBD1 (6 bases). CDR1 is DFQATT, CDR2 SNEGSKA, per germline (reference sequence). This CDR3 spans 15 amino acids. The V end lost 0 bases, the J end lost 7 bases, and 18 bases lay between the germline ends. The CDR3 here is CSAREGAQDLNEAFF. The CDR3 coding sequence is TGCAGTGCTAGAGAGGGGGCGCAGGATTTGAATGAAGCTTTCTTT.

The chain is built from TRBV6-5 and TRBJ2-1; tentative D call: TRBD1 (6 bases). The CDR3 is made up of 13 amino acids. Trimming left V 2 bases short and J 8 bases short, with 10 bases between. Germline loops: CDR1 MNHEY, CDR2 SVGAGI. CDR3: CASSYLNRDEQFF. The CDR3 bases are TGTGCCAGCAGTTACCTGAACAGGGATGAGCAGTTCTTC.

This clonotype was detected only a few times. One end of the junction does not line up with germline, which may come from a read error. The chain recombines TRBV3-1 with TRBJ2-4; 8 bases match TRBD1. Germline loops: CDR1 LGHDT, CDR2 YNNKEL (reference sequence). This CDR3 comprises 17 residues. The CDR3 reads CVSSQGSGQGRKNIQYF. The CDR3 DNA reads TGTGTCAGCAGCCAAGGGTCCGGACAGGGCCGAAAAAACATTCAGTACTTC.